This TCR beta chain was observed in a study of blood T cell repertoires in COVID-19. Study context: Spain, Italy and the United States supplied samples that represented acute and convalescent COVID-19. Nucleic acid was either cDNA or gDNA, and it came from T cells, B-cell-depleted T cells, or PBMCs.

CDR3 size: 16 residues. Between the trimmed V and J ends, which lost 2 bases and 1 base, there was a span of 12 bases. Germline CDR1 SGHNT, CDR2 YYREEE (reference sequence). A Seattle source enrolled patients during active infection and followed them longitudinally. Per the original data handling: Estimation of nucleated cell counts was performed using reference gene primer amplification. The assay was immunoSEQ multiplex PCR, and TCRdb's table has in-frame clones only and misses some. Clone size and the V and J calls come from that table; the DNA yielded D and trimming. Of about 58,000 clones in the sample, approximately 75% were seen once.

The source of this sequence is a man aged 55-75 years with COVID-19, enrolled during active disease. The sequenced material came from peripheral blood. The rearrangement links TRBV5-4 to TRBJ2-2; tentatively, D is TRBD2 (5 bases). In DNA, the CDR3 is TGTGCCAGCAGCTTTCTTCGCCGGGAGAACACCGGGGAGCTGTTTTTT. Translating gives CASSFLRRENTGELFF.